These 7 T cell receptor beta chains came from one sample sequenced in a study of blood T cell repertoires in COVID-19. TCRdb keeps only in-frame clones here, not all; method: immunoSEQ multiplex PCR. The data contain under 200,000 clones, around 85% of them singletons. The source material was peripheral blood. The receptors originated from a man aged 55-75 years with acute or convalescent COVID-19.

V and J are TRBV6-5 and TRBJ2-7; 9 bases fit TRBD1. Trimming removed 7 bases from V and 6 bases from J; junction bases left unmatched: 7. The CDR3 has 13 amino acids. Germline V lookup: CDR1 MNHEY, CDR2 SVGAGI. As DNA, the CDR3 is TGTGCCAGCAACATAAACAGGGGGCTCGAGCAGTACTTC. Its translation is CASNINRGLEQYF.

This chain links TRBV5-1 with TRBJ2-1; 7 bases line up with TRBD2. The CDR3 runs to 17 residues. Germline assignment: CDR1 SGHRS and CDR2 YFSETQ. Unmatched junction bases numbered 8, after V lost 2 bases and J lost 0 bases. Written as DNA, the CDR3 is TGCGCCAGCAGCTTTGTAGCGGGCCCGAGCTCCTACAATGAGCAGTTCTTC. As protein: CASSFVAGPSSYNEQFF.

The rearrangement uses TRBV2 and TRBJ1-2, with 11 positions matching TRBD1. Germline V CDR1 and CDR2: SNHLY, FYNNEI. This CDR3 region has 14 residues. V shed 6 bases, J shed 3 bases, and the junction held 3 bases outside the gene matches. This CDR3 is CASSRDRGYYGYTF. CDR3 coding DNA: TGTGCCAGCAGCCGGGACAGGGGGTACTATGGCTACACCTTC. Drawing the rest from reference TRBV2 and TRBJ1-2, the complete variable domain is EPEVTQTPSHQVTQMGQEVILRCVPISNHLYFYWYRQILGQKVEFLVSFYNNEISEKSEIFDDQFSVERPDGSNFTLKIRSTKLEDSAMYFCASSRDRGYYGYTFGSGTRLTVV.

This clone has a handful of counts. The CDR3 here is CASIDAGTSSYEQYF. The CDR3 DNA reads as TGTGCCAGCATTGACGCCGGGACATCCTCCTACGAGCAGTACTTC. The chain couples TRBV6-6 to TRBJ2-7; TRBD1 might be the D (6 bases). Trimming cost V 7 bases and J 0 bases, with 16 bases left between them. The CDR3 has 15 amino acids. Per germline, CDR1 MNHNY and CDR2 SVGAGI (reference sequence).

The genes are TRBV5-1 and TRBJ1-4; D gene uncertain. The CDR3 covers 17 residues. V lost 3 bases, J lost 3 bases, and 18 bases lay in between. CDR1 and CDR2 (germline): SGHRS, YFSETQ. CDR3 sequence: CASSYGELSQSNEKLFF. As DNA, the CDR3 is TGCGCCAGCAGCTACGGGGAGCTCTCCCAATCTAATGAAAAACTGTTTTTT.

This clone was seen just once. CDR3 protein: CASSQEGLGTEAFF. CDR3 DNA: TGTGCCAGCAGCCAGGAAGGCTTGGGCACTGAAGCTTTCTTT. V and J are TRBV6-6 and TRBJ1-1; D unclear. This CDR3 contains 14 residues. The germline V gene encodes CDR1 MNHNY and CDR2 SVGAGI (reference sequence). Trimming pared 6 bases from V and 4 bases from J, leaving 15 bases between.

The V gene is TRBV20-1, the J gene TRBJ1-5; tentative D call: TRBD1 (5 bases). The CDR3 loop spans 11 amino acids. In germline, CDR1 is DFQATT, CDR2 SNEGSKA (reference sequence). Trimming removed 1 base from V and 11 bases from J, with 9 bases in between. For the CDR3, the DNA is TGCAGTGCTAGAGGGGAGGGGTCCCAGCATTTT. The encoded protein is CSARGEGSQHF.